Listed here is a single TCR beta chain. Its antigen specificity is not known. Qualities for individual bases were not recorded, and no much larger clone is one base off. Library preparation employed the immunoSEQ multiplex PCR assay. Entries here come from immuneACCESS through TCRdb and include only in-frame sequences with V and J called. Some clones fail to appear in such tables; in the studies checked, an unresolved V gene covers under half of the shortfall, and the cause of the remainder is unknown. For this sample there are around 120,000 clones; roughly 91% appear just once. The ten largest clones represent about 1.7% of the sample. This record belongs to a study of control samples from healthy donors and cancer patients (dated by TCRdb to 2020 to 2021). This TCR derives from a man aged 45-65 years with head and neck cancer. The sample taken for sequencing was PBMCs.

CDR3 protein: CASSQASSYEQYF. DNA sequence: TGTGCCAGCAGCCAAGCTAGCAGCTACGAGCAGTACTTC. Here the chain combines TRBV3-1 (or the pseudogene TRBV3-2) and TRBJ2-7; possibly the D gene is TRBD2, per 5 matching bases. The CDR3, cysteine through phenylalanine, is 13 amino acids long. Just CDR3 DNA is preserved here, 39 bases in frame from base 1. According to the germline V gene (reference sequence), CDR1 reads LGHDT and CDR2 reads YNNKEL. V sheds 1 base and J sheds 3 bases, leaving 7 bases between their ends.